This TCR beta chain derives from a study of cytomegalovirus exposure and HLA in healthy donors. Germline values: CDR1 MNHNS, CDR2 SASEGT. Between the trimmed V and J ends, which lost 5 bases and 5 bases, there was a span of 12 bases. The CDR3 has 13 amino acids. Both 60 Vbeta primers and 13 Jbeta primers went into the PCR. Using immunoSEQ multiplex PCR, the repertoire was profiled, and TCRdb retains in-frame clones only, with some absent. The sample includes over 100,000 clones, 8.5% to 10% seen only once; the top ten take 5.5%. The specimen sequenced was PBMCs. The TCR sequence derives from a man in his forties or fifties in good health and CMV-seronegative. The chain carries TRBV6-1 and TRBJ1-1, with D perhaps TRBD1 (6 bases). In nucleotides, the CDR3 is TGTGCCAGCAGTTCACAGGGAGAAACTGAAGCTTTCTTT. Its translation is CASSSQGETEAFF.